Given below is one T cell receptor beta chain in context. The target antigen is unknown. This sample stems from a study of cytomegalovirus exposure and HLA in healthy donors. Study at large: The roughly 700 first-cohort repertoires shared a platform with the 130 or so validation repertoires, as reported in a later analysis.

Notes on the study in general: Testing in vitro showed a few CMV-associated chains specific for CMV antigens. Reports showed the classifier diagnosing cytomegalovirus status with high specificity and sensitivity. The finding came from a later analysis; first-cohort TCR clusters tended to co-occur in the roughly 120 validation repertoires.

Produced via immunoSEQ multiplex PCR; TCRdb's table is partial and in-frame only. The data hold 160,000 or so clones, with roughly 80% observed a single time. Sequenced input: PBMCs. The sequence came from a man aged 25-45 years in good health and CMV-seropositive.

Written as DNA, the CDR3 is TGCGCCAGCAGTGGGGGGCCTTACGAGCAGTACTTC. Translation: CASSGGPYEQYF. This chain connects TRBV10-2 to TRBJ2-7; a weak D match, TRBD1 (6 bases). The CDR3 runs 12 residues. CDR1 and CDR2 (germline): WSHSY, SAAADI. V lost 4 bases and J lost 4, with 8 bases in between.